One and the same sample provided the 29 T cell receptor beta chains below, sequenced in a study of T cell repertoires and HLA-DP antigens. Clones were sequenced by immunoSEQ multiplex PCR, and TCRdb holds only the in-frame ones, with some missing. The profile covers around 90,000 clones, with more than 75% appearing a single time and 1.7% taken by the ten largest. What these receptors recognize is not known. Sequencing input: CD4+ T cells from PBMCs. The receptors originated from a man in his fifties or sixties in good health and CMV-seronegative.

This chain joins TRBV7-9 and TRBJ1-2; TRBD1 is a possible D gene (5 bases). The CDR3 runs to 15 residues. Per germline, CDR1 SEHNR and CDR2 FQNEAQ (reference sequence). Deletions cut 1 base from V and 2 bases from J, with 11 bases between. The CDR3 DNA reads TGTGCCAGCAGCTTAGAGGGGCGGCAAAACTATGGCTACACCTTC. Protein product: CASSLEGRQNYGYTF. Complete variable domain (other parts from reference TRBV7-9 and TRBJ1-2): DTGVSQNPRHKITKRGQNVTFRCDPISEHNRLYWYRQTLGQGPEFLTYFQNEAQLEKSRLLSDRFSAERPKGSFSTLEIQRTEQGDSAMYLCASSLEGRQNYGYTFGSGTRLTVV.

The chain links TRBV11-2 to TRBJ2-5; D remains unclear. Germline assignment: CDR1 SGHAT and CDR2 FQNNGV. The V and J ends lost 1 base and 2 bases respectively, with 11 bases between them. This CDR3 has 15 amino acids. The CDR3 sequence is CASSLGGLGQETQYF. CDR3 DNA: TGTGCCAGCAGCTTAGGGGGATTAGGTCAAGAGACCCAGTACTTC.

The rearrangement links TRBV11-1 to TRBJ2-1; no firm D call. Germline V gives CDR1 SGHAT, CDR2 FQDESV (reference sequence). V dropped 4 bases and J dropped 9 bases, with 13 bases sitting between them. The CDR3 runs to 13 residues. In nucleotides, the CDR3 is TGTGCCAGCAGCTACACATTTTCGGGTGAGCAGTTCTTC. Translated, it gives CASSYTFSGEQFF.

DNA for the CDR3: TGTGCCAGCAGCGACAGGTACGAGCAGTACTTC. Protein: CASSDRYEQYF. This chain links TRBV6-5 with TRBJ2-7; a weak D match, TRBD1 (6 bases). The CDR3 contains 11 residues. With 6 bases removed from V and 4 bases from J, the gap between germline ends came to 7 bases. Germline V gene data show CDR1 as MNHEY and CDR2 as SVGAGI.

The genes are TRBV7-9 and TRBJ1-2, with D maybe TRBD1 (6 bases). This CDR3 region has 13 residues. Trimming left V 5 bases short and J 2 bases short, with 9 bases between. The germline gives CDR1 SEHNR, CDR2 FQNEAQ (reference sequence). CDR3 in DNA: TGTGCCAGCAGCGTCGGACAGAACTATGGCTACACCTTC. As protein: CASSVGQNYGYTF.

The chain recombines TRBV5-4 with TRBJ1-2; D possibly corresponds to TRBD1 (5 bases). The ends were cut back, 4 bases at V and 7 bases at J, with 14 bases in the middle. The germline gives CDR1 SGHNT, CDR2 YYREEE (reference sequence). The CDR3 loop spans 13 amino acids. As DNA, the CDR3 is TGTGCCAGCAGCGGGACGGCCCTCTTTGGCTACACCTTC. This translates into CASSGTALFGYTF.

The CDR3 region has the DNA TGTGCCAGCAGCTTAGATCGGCCAGGGGAGGATAGGAATGAGCAGTTCTTC. This codes for CASSLDRPGEDRNEQFF. The chain joins TRBV11-3 to TRBJ2-1; D may correspond to TRBD1 or TRBD2 (6 bases each). The germline V gene has CDR1 SGHNT and CDR2 YENEEA. This CDR3 region has 17 residues. Trimming removed 0 bases at V and 7 bases at J, with 19 bases between. The full variable domain, rest sourced from reference TRBV11-3 and TRBJ2-1, is EAGVVQSPRYKIIEKKQPVAFWCNPISGHNTLYWYLQNLGQGPELLIRYENEEAVDDSQLPKDRFSAERLKGVDSTLKIQPAELGDSAVYLCASSLDRPGEDRNEQFFGPGTRLTVL.

V is TRBV18 and J is TRBJ1-2; TRBD1 aligns across 7 bases. This CDR3 has 13 residues. Germline lookup yields CDR1 KGHSH and CDR2 LQKENI. J was trimmed by 8 bases and V by 6 bases; bases with no gene match: 9. CDR3 in amino acids: CASSPDRAGGYTF. In DNA, the CDR3 is TGTGCCAGCTCTCCCGACAGGGCTGGCGGCTACACCTTC.

The chain is built from TRBV5-1 and TRBJ2-7; 7 bases line up with TRBD1. The CDR3 runs 16 residues. V trimming: 0 bases; J trimming: 4 bases; junction bases outside the gene matches: 10. Germline CDR1 reads SGHRS; CDR2 reads YFSETQ. In DNA form, the CDR3 reads TGCGCCAGCAGCTTGGAAGGAGGACAGGTGAATTACGAGCAGTACTTC. This sequence encodes CASSLEGGQVNYEQYF.

The chain is built from TRBV5-4 and TRBJ2-2; tentative D call: TRBD1 (6 bases). Germline CDR1 reads SGHNT; CDR2 reads YYREEE (reference sequence). This CDR3 has 15 residues. The V gene lost 2 bases and the J gene lost 8 bases, with 16 bases spanning the gap. The CDR3 loop reads CASSFSVGGVGELFF. CDR3 bases: TGTGCCAGCAGCTTCAGTGTAGGGGGTGTAGGGGAGCTGTTTTTT. Full variable domain (outside the CDR3, taken from reference TRBV5-4 and TRBJ2-2): ETGVTQSPTHLIKTRGQQVTLRCSSQSGHNTVSWYQQALGQGPQFIFQYYREEENGRGNFPPRFSGLQFPNYSSELNVNALELDDSALYLCASSFSVGGVGELFFGEGSRLTVL.

The rearrangement uses TRBV7-9 and TRBJ1-1; no clear D. CDR1 is SEHNR, CDR2 FQNEAQ, per germline (reference sequence). Trimming removed 5 bases from V and 5 bases from J, with 12 bases in between. The CDR3 has 13 residues. As DNA, the CDR3 is TGTGCCAGCAGCCCCTCCCTTCAGACTGAAGCTTTCTTT. Its protein is CASSPSLQTEAFF.

The rearrangement uses TRBV7-2 and TRBJ2-1; TRBD2 might be the D (5 bases). V lost 5 bases and J lost 1, with 12 bases in between. Germline lookup yields CDR1 SGHTA and CDR2 FQGNSA. The CDR3 has 15 residues. CDR3 sequence (DNA): TGTGCCAGCAGCGCCCACCGGGGTTCCTACAATGAGCAGTTCTTC. It is translated as CASSAHRGSYNEQFF.

This clone was picked up a small number of times. Other nucleotide sequences in the sample specify the same CDR3. The CDR3 loop is CASSIDRGRSPLHF. The CDR3 DNA sequence: TGTGCCAGTAGTATTGACAGGGGACGGTCACCCCTCCACTTT. The chain couples TRBV19 to TRBJ1-6; 8 nucleotides align to TRBD1. Looked up from germline, CDR1 is LNHDA and CDR2 is SQIVND (reference sequence). J gave up 10 bases and V 3 bases, and 5 bases lay outside the gene matches. This CDR3 has 14 residues.

The rearrangement links TRBV11-2 to TRBJ2-1; D may be TRBD1 or TRBD2 (6 bases each). The V end lost 7 bases, the J end lost 9 bases, and 13 bases lay between the germline ends. The germline gives CDR1 SGHAT, CDR2 FQNNGV. The CDR3 runs to 12 residues. In DNA form, the CDR3 reads TGTGCCAGCACCTGGGGGGCTGGTGAGCAGTTCTTC. Translating gives CASTWGAGEQFF.

CDR3 in amino acids: CASILRGETQYF. The CDR3, as DNA: TGTGCCAGCATTCTCCGCGGGGAGACCCAGTACTTC. The V and J genes are TRBV2 and TRBJ2-5; TRBD2 is a possible D gene (5 bases). Germline V CDR1 and CDR2: SNHLY, FYNNEI. The CDR3 has 12 residues. Between the trimmed V and J ends, which lost 7 bases and 5 bases, there was a span of 11 bases.

The V gene is TRBV9, the J gene TRBJ2-3; 7 bases line up with TRBD2. The CDR3 totals 15 residues. The germline V gene encodes CDR1 SGDLS and CDR2 YYNGEE. J was trimmed by 4 bases and V by 0 bases; bases with no gene match: 5. The DNA for the CDR3 is TGTGCCAGCAGCGTAGCCGGGACTACACCAGATACGCAGTATTTT. Residues: CASSVAGTTPDTQYF.

The V gene is TRBV4-3, the J gene TRBJ2-6; D uncertain. This CDR3 is built from 13 residues. CDR1 and CDR2 (germline): LGHNA, YSLEER. Trimming took 3 bases from V and 1 from J, leaving 1 base between them. The CDR3 bases are TGCGCCAGCAGCCAGTCTGGGGCCAACGTCCTGACTTTC. This sequence encodes CASSQSGANVLTF.

The rearrangement joins TRBV2 to TRBJ2-5, with D possibly being TRBD1 (5 bases). V was pared by 8 bases and J by 5 bases, with 18 bases between. The V gene's germline CDR1 is SNHLY and CDR2 FYNNEI. CDR3 size: 14 residues. This chain's CDR3 is CASSNYARVETQYF. CDR3 DNA: TGTGCCAGCTCAAATTATGCCAGGGTCGAGACCCAGTACTTC.

V gene TRBV7-2 combines with J gene TRBJ1-1, with 8 nucleotides matching TRBD1. V was clipped by 4 bases and J by 0 bases; unmatched bases: 7. The CDR3 contains 16 residues. The V gene's germline CDR1 is SGHTA and CDR2 FQGNSA. CDR3 loop: CASSSAGGSMNTEAFF. CDR3 nucleotides: TGTGCCAGCAGCTCTGCAGGGGGCTCAATGAACACTGAAGCTTTCTTT.

The V and J genes are TRBV12-5 and TRBJ1-2; D possibly corresponds to TRBD1 (6 bases). CDR1 is LGHNT and CDR2 is FRNRAP in the germline V gene. The CDR3 covers 14 residues. V was clipped by 7 bases and J by 3 bases, with 15 bases between them. The CDR3 DNA reads TGTGCTAGTGCTAACAGGGCGACAGACTATGGCTACACCTTC. Translation gives CASANRATDYGYTF.

The V gene is TRBV6-6, the J gene TRBJ2-3; maybe TRBD2 (5 bases). The germline gives CDR1 MNHNY, CDR2 SVGAGI (reference sequence). This CDR3 has 15 amino acids. V lost 2 bases and J 0 bases, leaving 9 bases between the germline ends. The CDR3 region has the DNA TGTGCCAGCAGTTACGTAGCGCAAAGCACAGATACGCAGTATTTT. This encodes CASSYVAQSTDTQYF.

The rearrangement joins TRBV9 to TRBJ1-5; TRBD1 agrees at 11 bases. The CDR3 length is 15 residues. The V gene's germline CDR1 is SGDLS and CDR2 YYNGEE. The V and J ends lost 4 bases and 6 bases, in that order; junction bases with no gene match: 6. In DNA, the CDR3 is TGTGCCAGCAGCCCGGGACAGGGGGTCGGTCAGCCCCAGCATTTT. Protein sequence: CASSPGQGVGQPQHF.

In regard to this clone: The sample holds other DNA sequences that translate to the same CDR3. V gene TRBV5-1 combines with J gene TRBJ1-1; D unclear. The V gene's germline CDR1 is SGHRS and CDR2 YFSETQ. With 5 bases removed from V and 0 bases from J, the gap between germline ends came to 8 bases. The CDR3 is made up of 13 amino acids. DNA of the CDR3: TGCGCCAGCAGGGGCAGGTTGAACACTGAAGCTTTCTTT. This sequence encodes CASRGRLNTEAFF.

The J gene is TRBJ2-5, the V gene TRBV7-2; TRBD2 might be the D (6 bases). From germline, CDR1 is SGHTA and CDR2 FQGNSA. V was cut by 5 bases and J by 5 bases, with 12 bases left in between. The CDR3 spans 13 residues. CDR3 in DNA: TGTGCCAGCAGCGGAGGGATTGGGGAGACCCAGTACTTC. This encodes CASSGGIGETQYF.

In this sample, this clone turned up once. The chain employs TRBV9 and TRBJ1-1; tentatively, D is TRBD1 (5 bases). Germline CDR1 SGDLS, CDR2 YYNGEE. This CDR3 contains 14 residues. V was cut by 1 base and J by 1 base, with 8 bases left in between. CDR3 sequence: CASSVTGGNTEAFF. The CDR3 nucleotides read TGTGCCAGCAGCGTAACCGGGGGGAACACTGAAGCTTTCTTT.

The chain uses TRBV30 and TRBJ2-1; D may be TRBD1 (5 bases). Between the trimmed V and J ends, which lost 4 bases and 9 bases, there was a span of 13 bases. The germline CDR1 and CDR2 sequences are GTSNPN and SVGIG (reference sequence). CDR3 size: 12 residues. The CDR3 loop is CAWTIGVGEQFF. The CDR3 DNA follows: TGTGCCTGGACTATAGGGGTCGGTGAGCAGTTCTTC.

This rearrangement joins TRBV28 to TRBJ2-7; D remains unclear. The V end lost 7 bases, the J end lost 1 base, and 8 bases lay between the germline ends. CDR3 length: 12 residues. The germline CDR1 and CDR2 sequences are MDHEN and SYDVKM. The CDR3 sequence is CASTAGSYEQYF. CDR3 nucleotides: TGTGCCAGCACAGCCGGGTCCTACGAGCAGTACTTC.

This clone appeared once. The genes are TRBV28 and TRBJ2-5; no clear D. Germline V CDR1 and CDR2: MDHEN, SYDVKM. V shed 1 base and J shed 4 bases, with 7 bases lying between them. There are 13 residues in the CDR3. The CDR3, as DNA: TGTGCCAGCAGTTTATCGGGTTCAGAGACCCAGTACTTC. It translates to CASSLSGSETQYF.

The rearrangement joins TRBV25-1 to TRBJ1-1; no reliable D call. The V and J ends lost 6 bases and 0 bases respectively, with 5 bases between them. The germline CDR1 and CDR2 sequences are MGHDK and SYGVNS. This CDR3 region has 12 residues. As DNA, the CDR3 is TGTGCCAGCAGGAGCCTGAACACTGAAGCTTTCTTT. This codes for CASRSLNTEAFF.